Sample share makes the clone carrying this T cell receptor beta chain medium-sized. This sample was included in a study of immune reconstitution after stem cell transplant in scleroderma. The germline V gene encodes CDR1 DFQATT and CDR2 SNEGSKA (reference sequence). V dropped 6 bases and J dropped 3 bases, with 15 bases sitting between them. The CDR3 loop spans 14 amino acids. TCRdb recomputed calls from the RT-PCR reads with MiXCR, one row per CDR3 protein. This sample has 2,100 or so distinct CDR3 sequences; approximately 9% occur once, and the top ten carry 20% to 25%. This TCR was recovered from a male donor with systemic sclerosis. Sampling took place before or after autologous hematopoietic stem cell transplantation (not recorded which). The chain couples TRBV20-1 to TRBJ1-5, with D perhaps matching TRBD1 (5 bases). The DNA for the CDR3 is TGCAGTGCCCCCGACCGACAGAACAATCAGCCCCAGCATTTT. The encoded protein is CSAPDRQNNQPQHF.